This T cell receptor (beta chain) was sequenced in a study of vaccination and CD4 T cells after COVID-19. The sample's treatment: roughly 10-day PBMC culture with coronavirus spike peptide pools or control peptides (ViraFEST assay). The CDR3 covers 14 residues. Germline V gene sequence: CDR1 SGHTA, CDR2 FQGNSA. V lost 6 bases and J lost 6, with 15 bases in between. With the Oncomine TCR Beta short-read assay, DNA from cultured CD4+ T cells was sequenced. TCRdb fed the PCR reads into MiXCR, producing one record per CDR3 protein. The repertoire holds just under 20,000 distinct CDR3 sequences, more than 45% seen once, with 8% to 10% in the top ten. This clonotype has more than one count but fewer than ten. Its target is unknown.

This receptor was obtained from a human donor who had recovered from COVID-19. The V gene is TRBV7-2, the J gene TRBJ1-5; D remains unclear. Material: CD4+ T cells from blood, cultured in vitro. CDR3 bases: TGTGCCAGCAGTTTTGAAAACCACGGTCAGCCCCAGCATTTT. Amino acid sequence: CASSFENHGQPQHF.